The 10 T cell receptor beta chains below come from one sample, sequenced in a study of Graves' ophthalmopathy and Graves' hyperthyroidism. RNA transcripts provided the template for amplifying TCR beta CDR3 regions. HTBI primers were employed in first-round RT-PCR, then a second-round multiplex PCR followed. TCRdb reprocessed the multiplex PCR reads with MiXCR, giving one entry per CDR3 protein. The profile covers about 370,000 distinct CDR3 sequences, with 15% to 20% appearing a single time and more than 1.5% taken by the ten largest. The sample taken for sequencing was peripheral blood. These receptors came from a woman aged 18-29 years with Graves' ophthalmopathy.

As regards this clonotype: A much bigger clone sits one base away, suggesting this may be a read error. The J gene is TRBJ2-5, the V gene TRBV5-1; possibly TRBD1 for D (5 bases). The V end was cut by 6 bases, the J end by 7 bases, with 19 bases between. Germline CDR1 and CDR2: SGHRS and YFSETQ. This CDR3 comprises 14 residues. The CDR3 sequence is CASTLDPGLWTQYF. The CDR3 nucleotides are TGCGCCAGCACCCTTGACCCAGGGTTGTGGACCCAGTACTTC.

In its sample, this clonotype was seen many times. The chain recombines TRBV2 with TRBJ2-7; no clear D gene. The ends were cut back, 2 bases at V and 6 bases at J, with 11 bases in the middle. The CDR3 loop spans 13 amino acids. Germline CDR1 is SNHLY and CDR2 is FYNNEI. The CDR3 DNA reads as TGTGCCAGCAGTGAATTGACGGTGCCCGAGCAGTACTTC. Encoded protein: CASSELTVPEQYF.

In its sample, this clonotype was seen many times. Here the CDR3 reads CASLQGAEETQYF. Here the CDR3 DNA reads TGTGCCAGTCTACAGGGGGCGGAGGAGACCCAGTACTTC. V is TRBV28 and J is TRBJ2-5, with 9 positions matching TRBD1. Looked up from germline, CDR1 is MDHEN and CDR2 is SYDVKM. V lost 9 bases to trimming and J lost 5 bases; unmatched junction nucleotides: 7. The CDR3 sequence is 13 residues long.

This clonotype was recorded many times. This sequence joins TRBV7-2 and TRBJ1-1, with TRBD1 as a possible D gene (6 bases). Germline lookup yields CDR1 SGHTA and CDR2 FQGNSA. The CDR3 covers 16 residues. Trimming removed 1 base from V and 4 bases from J, with 16 bases in between. The CDR3 reads CASSLGRGGLGTEAFF. The CDR3, as DNA: TGTGCCAGCAGCTTAGGGAGGGGGGGCTTGGGCACTGAAGCTTTCTTT.

Ten or more counts support this clonotype. The chain links TRBV6-2 or TRBV6-3 to TRBJ2-7, with D unresolved. Germline V CDR1 and CDR2: MNHEY, SVGEGT. CDR3 length: 13 amino acids. The ends were cut back, 7 bases at V and 5 bases at J, with 15 bases in the middle. The CDR3 loop reads CASIMDGTHEQYF. For the CDR3, the DNA is TGTGCCAGCATTATGGACGGAACTCACGAGCAGTACTTC.

The sample holds many counts of this clonotype. The chain carries TRBV12-3 or TRBV12-4 and TRBJ2-7; D possibly matches TRBD1 or TRBD2 (5 bases each). V lost 7 bases, J lost 5 bases, and 12 bases lay in between. This CDR3 comprises 12 residues. CDR3 DNA: TGTGCCAGCACCGTCTCGGGACACGAGCAGTACTTC. The encoded protein is CASTVSGHEQYF.

This clonotype was picked up many times. V gene TRBV19 combines with J gene TRBJ2-2; D is unclear. V shed 6 bases and J shed 1 base, with 9 bases lying between them. The germline V gene has CDR1 LNHDA and CDR2 SQIVND (reference sequence). This CDR3 region has 14 residues. CDR3 DNA: TGTGCCAGTAGCTTAACCAAGAACACCGGGGAGCTGTTTTTT. Protein product: CASSLTKNTGELFF.

This clonotype has ten or more counts. This chain uses TRBV27 with TRBJ2-7, with TRBD1 matching over 8 bases. CDR1 and CDR2 from the germline V gene are MNHEY and SMNVEV (reference sequence). The V and J ends lost 5 bases and 0 bases, in that order; junction bases with no gene match: 9. This CDR3 has 16 residues. The CDR3 region is CASSPIGQGVSYEQYF. CDR3 nucleotide sequence: TGTGCCAGCAGTCCCATAGGACAGGGTGTCTCCTACGAGCAGTACTTC.

This chain links TRBV27 with TRBJ1-1, with 12 positions matching TRBD1. The J segment lost 11 bases and the V segment lost 7 bases, leaving 11 bases of the junction unmatched. The germline gives CDR1 MNHEY, CDR2 SMNVEV (reference sequence). This CDR3 contains 14 residues. The DNA of the CDR3 is TGTGCCAGCAAGCTAGCTGGGACAGGGGGCGTGGCTTTCTTT. Translating gives CASKLAGTGGVAFF.

This clonotype was counted ten times or more. V and J are TRBV28 and TRBJ2-7, with D maybe TRBD1 (6 bases). Trimming cost V 4 bases and J 6 bases, with 10 bases left between them. This CDR3 has 12 amino acids. The V gene's germline CDR1 is MDHEN and CDR2 SYDVKM. CDR3 sequence reads: CASSSGQLEQYF. DNA for the CDR3: TGTGCCAGCAGTTCCGGACAGCTCGAGCAGTACTTC.